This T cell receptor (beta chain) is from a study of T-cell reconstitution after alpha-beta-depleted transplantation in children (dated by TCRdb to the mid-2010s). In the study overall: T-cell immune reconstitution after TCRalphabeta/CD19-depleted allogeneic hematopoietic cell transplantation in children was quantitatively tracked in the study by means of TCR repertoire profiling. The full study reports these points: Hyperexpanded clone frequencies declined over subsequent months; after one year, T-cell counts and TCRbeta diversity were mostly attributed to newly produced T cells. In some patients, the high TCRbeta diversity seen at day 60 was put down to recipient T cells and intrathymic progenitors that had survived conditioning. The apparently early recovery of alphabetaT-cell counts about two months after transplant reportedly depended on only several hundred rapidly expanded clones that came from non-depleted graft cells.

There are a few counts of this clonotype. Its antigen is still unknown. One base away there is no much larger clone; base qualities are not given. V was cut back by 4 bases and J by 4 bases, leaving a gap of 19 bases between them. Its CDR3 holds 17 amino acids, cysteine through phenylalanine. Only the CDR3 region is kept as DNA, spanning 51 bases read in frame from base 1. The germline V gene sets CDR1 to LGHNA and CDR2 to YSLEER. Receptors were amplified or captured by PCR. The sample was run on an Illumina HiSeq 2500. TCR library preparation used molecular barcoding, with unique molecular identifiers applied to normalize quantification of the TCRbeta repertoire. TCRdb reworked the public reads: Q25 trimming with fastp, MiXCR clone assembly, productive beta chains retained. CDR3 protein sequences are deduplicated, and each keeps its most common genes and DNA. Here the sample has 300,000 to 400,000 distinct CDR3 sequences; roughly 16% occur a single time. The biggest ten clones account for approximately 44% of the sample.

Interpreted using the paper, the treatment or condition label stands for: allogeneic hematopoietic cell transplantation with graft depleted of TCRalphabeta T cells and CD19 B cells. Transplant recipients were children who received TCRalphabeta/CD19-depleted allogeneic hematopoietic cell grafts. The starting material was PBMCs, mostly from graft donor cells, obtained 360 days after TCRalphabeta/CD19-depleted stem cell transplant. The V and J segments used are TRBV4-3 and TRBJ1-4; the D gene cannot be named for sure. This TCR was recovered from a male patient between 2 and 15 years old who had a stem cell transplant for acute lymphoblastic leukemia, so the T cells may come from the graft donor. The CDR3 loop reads CASSPRTRPTVNEKLFF. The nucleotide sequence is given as TGCGCCAGCAGCCCGCGTACCCGACCGACGGTTAATGAAAAACTGTTTTTT.